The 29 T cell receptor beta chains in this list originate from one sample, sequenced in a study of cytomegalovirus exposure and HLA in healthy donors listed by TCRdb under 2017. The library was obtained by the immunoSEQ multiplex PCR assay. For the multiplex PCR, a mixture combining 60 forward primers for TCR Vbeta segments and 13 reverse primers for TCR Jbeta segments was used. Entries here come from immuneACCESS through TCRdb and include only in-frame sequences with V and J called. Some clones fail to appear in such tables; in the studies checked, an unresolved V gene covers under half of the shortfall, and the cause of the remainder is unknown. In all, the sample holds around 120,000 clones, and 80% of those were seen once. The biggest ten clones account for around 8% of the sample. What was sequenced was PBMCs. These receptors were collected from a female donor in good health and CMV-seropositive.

CDR3 residues: CASSLGRGATYEQYF. The CDR3 region has the DNA TGTGCCAGCAGCTTAGGGCGGGGGGCCACCTACGAGCAGTACTTC. The V gene is TRBV11-2, the J gene TRBJ2-7; 8 positions match TRBD2. Trimming cost V 1 base and J 2 bases; bases outside gene matches: 4. The CDR3 totals 15 residues. The germline V gene encodes CDR1 SGHAT and CDR2 FQNNGV.

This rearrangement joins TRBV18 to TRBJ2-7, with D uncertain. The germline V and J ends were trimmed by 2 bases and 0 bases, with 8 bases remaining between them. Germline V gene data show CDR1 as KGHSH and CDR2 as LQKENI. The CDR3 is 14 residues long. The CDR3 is CASSPDISSYEQYF. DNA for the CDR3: TGTGCCAGCTCACCAGATATTAGCTCCTACGAGCAGTACTTC. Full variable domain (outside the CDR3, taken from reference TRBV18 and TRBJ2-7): NAGVMQNPRHLVRRRGQEARLRCSPMKGHSHVYWYRQLPEEGLKFMVYLQKENIIDESGMPKERFSAEFPKEGPSILRIQQVVRGDSAAYFCASSPDISSYEQYFGPGTRLTVT.

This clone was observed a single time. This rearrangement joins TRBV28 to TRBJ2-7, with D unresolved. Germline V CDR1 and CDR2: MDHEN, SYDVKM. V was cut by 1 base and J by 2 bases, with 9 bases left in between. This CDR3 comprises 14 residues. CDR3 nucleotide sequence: TGTGCCAGCAGTTTATCTGGCATGCCCTACGAGCAGTACTTC. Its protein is CASSLSGMPYEQYF. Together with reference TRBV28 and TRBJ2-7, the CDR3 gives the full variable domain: DVKVTQSSRYLVKRTGEKVFLECVQDMDHENMFWYRQDPGLGLRLIYFSYDVKMKEKGDIPEGYSVSREKKERFSLILESASTNQTSMYLCASSLSGMPYEQYFGPGTRLTVT.

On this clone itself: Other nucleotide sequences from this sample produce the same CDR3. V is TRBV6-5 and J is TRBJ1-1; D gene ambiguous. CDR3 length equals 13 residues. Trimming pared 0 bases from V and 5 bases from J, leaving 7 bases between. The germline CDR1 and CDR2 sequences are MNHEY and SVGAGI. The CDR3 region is CASSYSGSTEAFF. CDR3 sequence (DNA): TGTGCCAGCAGTTACTCAGGGAGTACTGAAGCTTTCTTT.

As DNA, the CDR3 is TGTGCCAGCAGCTTACGCAGGGACTATGGCTACACCTTC. Translation: CASSLRRDYGYTF. The V call is TRBV7-2, the J call TRBJ1-2; TRBD1 might be the D (5 bases). Germline-derived CDR1 and CDR2 are SGHTA and FQGNSA. V lost 2 bases and J lost 3, with 7 bases in between. This CDR3 spans 13 amino acids.

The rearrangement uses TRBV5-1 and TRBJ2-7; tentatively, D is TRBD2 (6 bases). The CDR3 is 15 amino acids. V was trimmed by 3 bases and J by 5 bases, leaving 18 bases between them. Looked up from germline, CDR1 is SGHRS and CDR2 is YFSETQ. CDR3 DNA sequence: TGCGCCAGCAGCTCCCTGCCGCAGGGAGGCAACGAGCAGTACTTC. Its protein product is CASSSLPQGGNEQYF. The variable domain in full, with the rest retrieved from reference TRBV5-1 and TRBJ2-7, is KAGVTQTPRYLIKTRGQQVTLSCSPISGHRSVSWYQQTPGQGLQFLFEYFSETQRNKGNFPGRFSGRQFSNSRSEMNVSTLELGDSALYLCASSSLPQGGNEQYFGPGTRLTVT.

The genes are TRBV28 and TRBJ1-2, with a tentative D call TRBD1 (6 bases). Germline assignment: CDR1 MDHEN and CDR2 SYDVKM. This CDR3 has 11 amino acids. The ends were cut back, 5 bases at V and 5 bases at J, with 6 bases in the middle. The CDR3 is CASSTGYGYTF. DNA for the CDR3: TGTGCCAGCAGTACAGGGTATGGCTACACCTTC.

Here the CDR3 DNA reads TGTGCCATCAGTCCGACTAGCGGGGGGGCTCAAGAGACCCAGTACTTC. This gives the protein CAISPTSGGAQETQYF. This chain joins TRBV10-3 and TRBJ2-5; 14 bases are a match to TRBD2. The V gene's germline CDR1 is ENHRY and CDR2 SYGVKD. This CDR3 has 16 amino acids. V was pared by 5 bases and J by 2 bases, with 4 bases of the junction left unmatched.

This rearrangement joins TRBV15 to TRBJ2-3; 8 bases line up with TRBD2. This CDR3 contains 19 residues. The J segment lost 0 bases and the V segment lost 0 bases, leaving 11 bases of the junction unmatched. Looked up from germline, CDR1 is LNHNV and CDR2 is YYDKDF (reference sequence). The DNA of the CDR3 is TGTGCCACCAGCAGAGATTACGGAGCGGGGGACGCAAGCACAGATACGCAGTATTTT. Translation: CATSRDYGAGDASTDTQYF.

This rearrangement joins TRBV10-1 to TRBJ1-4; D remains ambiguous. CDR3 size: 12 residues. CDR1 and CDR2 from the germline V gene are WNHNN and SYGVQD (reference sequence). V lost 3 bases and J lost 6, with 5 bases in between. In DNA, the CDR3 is TGCGCCAGCAGTGACCAGGATGAAAAACTGTTTTTT. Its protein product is CASSDQDEKLFF.

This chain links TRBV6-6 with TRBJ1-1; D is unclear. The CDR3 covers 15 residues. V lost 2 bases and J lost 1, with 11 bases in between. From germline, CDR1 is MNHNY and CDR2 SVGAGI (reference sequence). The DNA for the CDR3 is TGTGCCAGCAGTTACGTACTCGAGGGGAACACTGAAGCTTTCTTT. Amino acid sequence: CASSYVLEGNTEAFF.

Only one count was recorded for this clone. The CDR3 sequence: CASKGDTNTGELFF. The CDR3 DNA reads as TGTGCCAGCAAAGGGGACACGAACACCGGGGAGCTGTTTTTT. The rearrangement joins TRBV6-5 to TRBJ2-2, with D possibly TRBD1 on 6 matching bases. CDR3 size: 14 residues. The V end lost 7 bases, the J end lost 0 bases, and 9 bases lay between the germline ends. The germline V gene has CDR1 MNHEY and CDR2 SVGAGI.

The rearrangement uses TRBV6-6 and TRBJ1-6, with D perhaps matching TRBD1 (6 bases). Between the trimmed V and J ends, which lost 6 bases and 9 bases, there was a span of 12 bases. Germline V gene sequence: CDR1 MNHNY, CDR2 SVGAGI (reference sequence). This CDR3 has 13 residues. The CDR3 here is CASSPDSRSPLHF. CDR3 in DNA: TGTGCCAGCAGCCCGGACAGCCGTTCACCCCTCCACTTT.

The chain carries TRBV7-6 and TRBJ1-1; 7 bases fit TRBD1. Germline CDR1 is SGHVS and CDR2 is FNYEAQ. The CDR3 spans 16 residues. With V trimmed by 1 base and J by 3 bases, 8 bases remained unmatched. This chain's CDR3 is CASSLVLQGGYTEAFF. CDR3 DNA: TGTGCCAGCAGCTTAGTTTTGCAGGGGGGCTACACTGAAGCTTTCTTT.

DNA of the CDR3: TGCGCCAGCAGCTTTCGAGGCGGGGGATTCCAAGAGACCCAGTACTTC. Amino acids: CASSFRGGGFQETQYF. The chain has TRBV5-1 and TRBJ2-5, with 7 bases that match TRBD2. The CDR3 extends over 16 amino acids. Germline CDR1 SGHRS, CDR2 YFSETQ. The V segment lost 2 bases and the J segment 1 base; nucleotides outside the gene matches: 8.

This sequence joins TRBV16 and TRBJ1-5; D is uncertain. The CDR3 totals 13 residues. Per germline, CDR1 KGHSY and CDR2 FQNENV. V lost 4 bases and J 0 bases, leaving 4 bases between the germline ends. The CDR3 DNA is TGTGCCAGCAGCCCTATTAGCAATCAGCCCCAGCATTTT. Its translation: CASSPISNQPQHF. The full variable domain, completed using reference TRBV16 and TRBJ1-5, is GEEVAQTPKHLVRGEGQKAKLYCAPIKGHSYVFWYQQVLKNEFKFLISFQNENVFDETGMPKERFSAKCLPNSPCSLEIQATKLEDSAVYFCASSPISNQPQHFGDGTRLSIL.

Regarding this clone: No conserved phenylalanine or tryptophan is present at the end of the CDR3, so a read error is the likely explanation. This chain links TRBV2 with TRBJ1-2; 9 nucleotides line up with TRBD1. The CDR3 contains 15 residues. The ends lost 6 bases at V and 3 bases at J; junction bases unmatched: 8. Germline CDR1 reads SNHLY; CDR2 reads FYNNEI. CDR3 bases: TGTGCCAGCAGACAGGGACAGGGATTGGACTATGGCTACACCTCC. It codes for CASRQGQGLDYGYTS.

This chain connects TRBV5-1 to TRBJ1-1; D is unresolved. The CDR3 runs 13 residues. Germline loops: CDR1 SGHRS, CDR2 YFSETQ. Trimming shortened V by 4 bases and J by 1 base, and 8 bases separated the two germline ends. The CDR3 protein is CASSREQNTEAFF. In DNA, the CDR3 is TGCGCCAGCAGCAGAGAGCAGAACACTGAAGCTTTCTTT. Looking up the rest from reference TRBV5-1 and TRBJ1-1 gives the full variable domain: KAGVTQTPRYLIKTRGQQVTLSCSPISGHRSVSWYQQTPGQGLQFLFEYFSETQRNKGNFPGRFSGRQFSNSRSEMNVSTLELGDSALYLCASSREQNTEAFFGQGTRLTVV.

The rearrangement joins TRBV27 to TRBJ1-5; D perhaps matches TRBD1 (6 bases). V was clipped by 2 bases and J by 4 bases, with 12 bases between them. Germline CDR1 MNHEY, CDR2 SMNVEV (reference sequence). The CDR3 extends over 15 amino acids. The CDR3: CASSLGGAKNQPQHF. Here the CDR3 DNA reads TGTGCCAGCAGTTTAGGGGGGGCGAAGAATCAGCCCCAGCATTTT.

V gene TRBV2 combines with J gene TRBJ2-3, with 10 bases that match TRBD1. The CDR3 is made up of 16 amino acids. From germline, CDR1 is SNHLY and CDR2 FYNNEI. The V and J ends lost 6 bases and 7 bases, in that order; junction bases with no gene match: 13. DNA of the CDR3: TGTGCCAGCAGCGACCCCGACAGGGGGCAAGGAAATACGCAGTATTTT. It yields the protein CASSDPDRGQGNTQYF.

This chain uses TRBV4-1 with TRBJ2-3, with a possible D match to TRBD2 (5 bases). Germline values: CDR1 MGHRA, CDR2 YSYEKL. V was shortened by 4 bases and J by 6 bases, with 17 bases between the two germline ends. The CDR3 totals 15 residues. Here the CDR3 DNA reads TGCGCCAGCAGCCCCCGAGGGCGGGTAGAGGATACGCAGTATTTT. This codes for CASSPRGRVEDTQYF.

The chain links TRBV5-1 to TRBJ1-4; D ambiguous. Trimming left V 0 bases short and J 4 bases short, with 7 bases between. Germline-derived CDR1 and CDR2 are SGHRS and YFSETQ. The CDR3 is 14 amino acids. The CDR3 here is CASSLGTYNEKLFF. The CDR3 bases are TGCGCCAGCAGCTTGGGGACTTATAATGAAAAACTGTTTTTT.

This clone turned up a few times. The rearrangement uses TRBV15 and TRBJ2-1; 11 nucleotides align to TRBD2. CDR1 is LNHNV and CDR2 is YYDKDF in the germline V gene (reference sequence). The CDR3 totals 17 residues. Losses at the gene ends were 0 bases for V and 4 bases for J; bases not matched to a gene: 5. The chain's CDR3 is CATSRDSGGARYNEQFF. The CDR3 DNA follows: TGTGCCACCAGCAGAGATAGCGGGGGGGCGAGGTACAATGAGCAGTTCTTC.

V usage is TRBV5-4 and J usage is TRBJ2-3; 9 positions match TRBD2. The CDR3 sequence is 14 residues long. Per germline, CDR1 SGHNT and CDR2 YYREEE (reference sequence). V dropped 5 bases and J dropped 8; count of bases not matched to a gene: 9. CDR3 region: CASSRGGAGGTQYF. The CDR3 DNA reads TGTGCCAGCAGTCGCGGGGGGGCCGGTGGTACGCAGTATTTT.

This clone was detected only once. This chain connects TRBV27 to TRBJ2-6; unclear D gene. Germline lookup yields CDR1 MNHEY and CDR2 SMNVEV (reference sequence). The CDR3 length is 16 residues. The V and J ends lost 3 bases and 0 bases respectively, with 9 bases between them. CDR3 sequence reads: CASSFRDGSGANVLTF. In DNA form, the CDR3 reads TGTGCCAGCAGTTTTCGAGATGGCTCTGGGGCCAACGTCCTGACTTTC.

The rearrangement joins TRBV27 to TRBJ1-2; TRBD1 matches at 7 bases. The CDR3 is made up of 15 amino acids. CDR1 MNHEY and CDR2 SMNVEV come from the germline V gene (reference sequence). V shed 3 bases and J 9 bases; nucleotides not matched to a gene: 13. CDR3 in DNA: TGTGCCAGCAGTTTCTCGTTCAAAGGGGGCGGTAGCTACACCTTC. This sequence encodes CASSFSFKGGGSYTF.

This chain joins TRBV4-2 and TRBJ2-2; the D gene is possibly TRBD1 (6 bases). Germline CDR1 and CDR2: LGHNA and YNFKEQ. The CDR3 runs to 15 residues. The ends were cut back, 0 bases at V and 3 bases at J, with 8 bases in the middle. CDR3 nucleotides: TGTGCCAGCAGCCAAGAAGGGGGTCACACCGGGGAGCTGTTTTTT. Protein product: CASSQEGGHTGELFF.

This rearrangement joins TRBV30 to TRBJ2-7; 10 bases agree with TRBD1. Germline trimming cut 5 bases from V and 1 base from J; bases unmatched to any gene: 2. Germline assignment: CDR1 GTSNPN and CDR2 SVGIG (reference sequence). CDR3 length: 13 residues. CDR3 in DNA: TGTGCCTGGGGGGACAGGGGATCCTACGAGCAGTACTTC. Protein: CAWGDRGSYEQYF.

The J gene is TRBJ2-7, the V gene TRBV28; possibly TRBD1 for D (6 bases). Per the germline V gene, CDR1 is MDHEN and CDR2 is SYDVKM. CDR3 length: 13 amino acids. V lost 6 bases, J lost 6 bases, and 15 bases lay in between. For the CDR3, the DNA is TGTGCCAGCAGATCCGGACAGACCTGCGAGCAGTACTTC. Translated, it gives CASRSGQTCEQYF.